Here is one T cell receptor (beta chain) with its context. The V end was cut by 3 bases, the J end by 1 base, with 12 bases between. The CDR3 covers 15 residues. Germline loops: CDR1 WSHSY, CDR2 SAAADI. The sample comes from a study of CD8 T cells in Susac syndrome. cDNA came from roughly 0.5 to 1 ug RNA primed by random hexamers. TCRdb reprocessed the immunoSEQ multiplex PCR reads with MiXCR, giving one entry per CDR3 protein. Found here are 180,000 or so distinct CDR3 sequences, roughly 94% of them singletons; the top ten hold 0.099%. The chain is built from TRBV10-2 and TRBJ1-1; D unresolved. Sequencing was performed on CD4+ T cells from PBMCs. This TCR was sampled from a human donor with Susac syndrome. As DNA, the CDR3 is TGCGCCAGCAGTGATTTGGCGTGGGGGAACACTGAAGCTTTCTTT. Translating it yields CASSDLAWGNTEAFF.